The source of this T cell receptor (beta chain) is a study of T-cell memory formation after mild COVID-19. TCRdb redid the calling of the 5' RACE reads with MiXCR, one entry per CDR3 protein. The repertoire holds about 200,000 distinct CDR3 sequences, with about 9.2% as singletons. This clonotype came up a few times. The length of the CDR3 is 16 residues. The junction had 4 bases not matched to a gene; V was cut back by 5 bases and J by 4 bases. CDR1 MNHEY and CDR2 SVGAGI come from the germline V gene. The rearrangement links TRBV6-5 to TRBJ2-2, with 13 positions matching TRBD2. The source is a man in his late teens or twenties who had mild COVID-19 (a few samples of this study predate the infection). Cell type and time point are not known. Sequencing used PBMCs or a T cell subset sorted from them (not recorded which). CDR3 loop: CASSQTSGGATGELFF. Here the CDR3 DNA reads TGTGCCAGCAGTCAAACTAGCGGGGGGGCCACCGGGGAGCTGTTTTTT.